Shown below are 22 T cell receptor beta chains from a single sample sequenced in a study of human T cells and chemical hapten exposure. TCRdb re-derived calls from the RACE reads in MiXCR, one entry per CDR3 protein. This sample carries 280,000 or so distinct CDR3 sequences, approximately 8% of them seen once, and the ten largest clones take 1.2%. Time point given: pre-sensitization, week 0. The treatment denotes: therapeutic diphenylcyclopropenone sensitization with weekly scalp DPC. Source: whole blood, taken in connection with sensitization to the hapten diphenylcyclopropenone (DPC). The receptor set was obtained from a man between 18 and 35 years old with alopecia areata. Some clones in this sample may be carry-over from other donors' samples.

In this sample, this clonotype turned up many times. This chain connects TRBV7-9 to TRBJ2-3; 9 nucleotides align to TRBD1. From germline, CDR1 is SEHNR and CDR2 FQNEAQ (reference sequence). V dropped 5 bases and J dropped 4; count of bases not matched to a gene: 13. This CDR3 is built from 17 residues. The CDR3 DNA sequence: TGTGCCAGCAGCCGTGGAATTGGACAGGGGAAGGCAGATACGCAGTATTTT. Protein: CASSRGIGQGKADTQYF.

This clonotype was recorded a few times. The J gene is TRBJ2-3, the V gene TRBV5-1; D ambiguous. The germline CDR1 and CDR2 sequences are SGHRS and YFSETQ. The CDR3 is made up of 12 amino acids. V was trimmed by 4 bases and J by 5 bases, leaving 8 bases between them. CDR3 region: CASSPSVDTQYF. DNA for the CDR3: TGCGCCAGCAGCCCGAGCGTAGATACGCAGTATTTT.

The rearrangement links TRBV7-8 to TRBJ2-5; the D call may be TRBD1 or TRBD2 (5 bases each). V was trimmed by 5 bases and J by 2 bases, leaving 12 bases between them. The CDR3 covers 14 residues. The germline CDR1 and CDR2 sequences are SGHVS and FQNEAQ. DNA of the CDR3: TGTGCCAGCAGCCGTTGGGACGGGCAAGAGACCCAGTACTTC. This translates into CASSRWDGQETQYF. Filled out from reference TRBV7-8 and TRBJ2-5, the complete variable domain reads GAGVSQSPRYKVAKRGQDVALRCDPISGHVSLFWYQQALGQGPEFLTYFQNEAQLDKSGLPSDRFFAERPEGSVSTLKIQRTQQEDSAVYLCASSRWDGQETQYFGPGTRLLVL.

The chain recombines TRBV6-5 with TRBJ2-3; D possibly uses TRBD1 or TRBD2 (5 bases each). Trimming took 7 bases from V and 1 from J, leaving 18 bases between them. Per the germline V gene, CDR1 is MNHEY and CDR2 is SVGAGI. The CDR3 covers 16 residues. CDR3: CASNRHGARGTDTQYF. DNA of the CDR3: TGTGCCAGCAACCGCCACGGGGCGCGAGGCACAGATACGCAGTATTTT.

In DNA, the CDR3 is TGTGCCAGCAGTTACGACGACAGGGACCCGTACAATGAGCAGTTCTTC. It specifies CASSYDDRDPYNEQFF. This chain joins TRBV6-2 or TRBV6-3 and TRBJ2-1; 7 nucleotides align to TRBD1. Germline CDR1 is MNHEY and CDR2 is SVGEGT. There are 16 residues in the CDR3. The trim removed 2 bases at V and 4 bases at J, leaving 8 bases unmatched.

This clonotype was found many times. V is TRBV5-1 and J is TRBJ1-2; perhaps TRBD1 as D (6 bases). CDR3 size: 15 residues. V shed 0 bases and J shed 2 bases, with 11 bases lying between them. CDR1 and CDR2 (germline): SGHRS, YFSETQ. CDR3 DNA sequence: TGCGCCAGCAGCTTGGCGGGCAGGGGAAACTATGGCTACACCTTC. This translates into CASSLAGRGNYGYTF. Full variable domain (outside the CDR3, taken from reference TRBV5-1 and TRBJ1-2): KAGVTQTPRYLIKTRGQQVTLSCSPISGHRSVSWYQQTPGQGLQFLFEYFSETQRNKGNFPGRFSGRQFSNSRSEMNVSTLELGDSALYLCASSLAGRGNYGYTFGSGTRLTVV.

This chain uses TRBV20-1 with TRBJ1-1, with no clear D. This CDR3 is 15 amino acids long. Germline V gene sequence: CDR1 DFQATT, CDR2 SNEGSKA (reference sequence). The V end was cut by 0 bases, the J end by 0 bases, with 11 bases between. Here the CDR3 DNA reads TGCAGTGCTAGAGATCCGCAGGCCTTGAACACTGAAGCTTTCTTT. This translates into CSARDPQALNTEAFF.

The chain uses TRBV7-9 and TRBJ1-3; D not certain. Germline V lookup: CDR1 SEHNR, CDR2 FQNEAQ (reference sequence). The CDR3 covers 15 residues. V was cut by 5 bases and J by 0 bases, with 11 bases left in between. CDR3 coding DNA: TGTGCCAGCAGCCCCAAGCGGATCTCTGGAAACACCATATATTTT. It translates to CASSPKRISGNTIYF.

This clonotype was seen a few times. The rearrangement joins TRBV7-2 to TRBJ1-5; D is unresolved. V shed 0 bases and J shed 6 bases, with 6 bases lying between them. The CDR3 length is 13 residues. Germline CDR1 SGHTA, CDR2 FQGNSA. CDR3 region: CASSLAEIQPQHF. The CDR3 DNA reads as TGTGCCAGCAGCTTAGCAGAAATTCAGCCCCAGCATTTT.

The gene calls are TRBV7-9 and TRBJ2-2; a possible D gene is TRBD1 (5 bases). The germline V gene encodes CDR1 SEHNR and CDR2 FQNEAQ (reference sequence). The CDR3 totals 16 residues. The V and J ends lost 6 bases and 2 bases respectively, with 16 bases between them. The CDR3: CASSTYQGRNTGELFF. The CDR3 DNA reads TGTGCCAGCAGTACCTACCAGGGTAGAAACACCGGGGAGCTGTTTTTT.

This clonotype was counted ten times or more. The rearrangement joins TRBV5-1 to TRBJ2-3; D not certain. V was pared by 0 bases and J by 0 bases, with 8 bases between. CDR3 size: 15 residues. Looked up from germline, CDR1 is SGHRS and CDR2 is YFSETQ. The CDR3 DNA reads TGCGCCAGCAGCTTGGGAGGCGGCAGCACAGATACGCAGTATTTT. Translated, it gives CASSLGGGSTDTQYF. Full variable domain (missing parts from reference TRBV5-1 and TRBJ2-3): KAGVTQTPRYLIKTRGQQVTLSCSPISGHRSVSWYQQTPGQGLQFLFEYFSETQRNKGNFPGRFSGRQFSNSRSEMNVSTLELGDSALYLCASSLGGGSTDTQYFGPGTRLTVL.

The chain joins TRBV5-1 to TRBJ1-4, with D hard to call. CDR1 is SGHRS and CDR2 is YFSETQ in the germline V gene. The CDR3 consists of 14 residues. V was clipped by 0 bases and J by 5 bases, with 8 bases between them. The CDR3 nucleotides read TGCGCCAGCAGCTTGGAGTCAGCAAATGAAAAACTGTTTTTT. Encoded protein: CASSLESANEKLFF.

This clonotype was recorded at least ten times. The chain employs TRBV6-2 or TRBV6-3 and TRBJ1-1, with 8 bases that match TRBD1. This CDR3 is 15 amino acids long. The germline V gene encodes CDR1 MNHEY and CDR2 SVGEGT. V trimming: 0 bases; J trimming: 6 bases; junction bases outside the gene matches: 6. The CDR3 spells CASSYSAGGYPEAFF. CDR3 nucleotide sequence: TGTGCCAGCAGTTACTCCGCAGGGGGCTACCCTGAAGCTTTCTTT.

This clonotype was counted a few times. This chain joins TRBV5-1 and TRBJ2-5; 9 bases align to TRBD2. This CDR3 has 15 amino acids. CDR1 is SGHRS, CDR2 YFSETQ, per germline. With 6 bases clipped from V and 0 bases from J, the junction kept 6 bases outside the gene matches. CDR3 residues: CASKKASGDQETQYF. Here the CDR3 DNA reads TGCGCCAGCAAGAAGGCTAGCGGGGACCAAGAGACCCAGTACTTC.

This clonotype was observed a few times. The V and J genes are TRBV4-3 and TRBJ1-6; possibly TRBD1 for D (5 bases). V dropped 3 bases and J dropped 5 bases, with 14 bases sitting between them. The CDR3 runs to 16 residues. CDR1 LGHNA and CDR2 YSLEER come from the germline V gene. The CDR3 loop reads CASSHAQGPDNSPLHF. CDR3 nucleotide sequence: TGCGCCAGCAGCCACGCTCAGGGCCCCGATAATTCACCCCTCCACTTT.

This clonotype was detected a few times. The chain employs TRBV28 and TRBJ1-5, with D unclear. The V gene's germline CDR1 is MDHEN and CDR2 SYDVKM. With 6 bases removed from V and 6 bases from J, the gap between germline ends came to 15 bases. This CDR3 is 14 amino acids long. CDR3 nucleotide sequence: TGTGCCAGCAGAGTCGGGCAGTCCAGTCAGCCCCAGCATTTT. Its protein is CASRVGQSSQPQHF.

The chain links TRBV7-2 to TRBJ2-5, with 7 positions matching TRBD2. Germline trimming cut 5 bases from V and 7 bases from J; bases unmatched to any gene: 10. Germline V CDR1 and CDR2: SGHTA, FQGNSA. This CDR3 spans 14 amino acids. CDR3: CASSGRDYLGTQYF. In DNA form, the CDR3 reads TGTGCCAGCAGCGGGAGGGACTACCTCGGGACCCAGTACTTC.

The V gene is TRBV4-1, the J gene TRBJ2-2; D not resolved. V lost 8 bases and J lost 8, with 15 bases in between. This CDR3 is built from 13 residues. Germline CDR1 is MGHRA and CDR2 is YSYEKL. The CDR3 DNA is TGCGCCAGCGGCGCTCGCCTATCAGGGGAGCTGTTTTTT. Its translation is CASGARLSGELFF.

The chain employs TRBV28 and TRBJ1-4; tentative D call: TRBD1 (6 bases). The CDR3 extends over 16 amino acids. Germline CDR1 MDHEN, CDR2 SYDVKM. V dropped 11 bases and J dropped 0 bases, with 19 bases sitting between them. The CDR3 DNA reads TGTGCCGAATCAAACAGGGATACAGCAACTAATGAAAAACTGTTTTTT. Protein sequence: CAESNRDTATNEKLFF.

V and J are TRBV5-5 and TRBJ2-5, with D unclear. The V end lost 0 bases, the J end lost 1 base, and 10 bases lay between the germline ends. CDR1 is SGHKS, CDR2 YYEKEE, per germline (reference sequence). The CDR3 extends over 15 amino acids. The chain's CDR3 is CASSLGALGQETQYF. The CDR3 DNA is TGTGCCAGCAGCTTGGGAGCTCTGGGCCAAGAGACCCAGTACTTC.

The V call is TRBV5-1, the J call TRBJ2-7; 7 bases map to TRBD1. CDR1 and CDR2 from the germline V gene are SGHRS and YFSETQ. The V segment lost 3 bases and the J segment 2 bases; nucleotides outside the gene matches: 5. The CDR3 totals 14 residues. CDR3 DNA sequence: TGCGCCAGCAGCTGGGACAGTTTAACCTACGAGCAGTACGTC. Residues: CASSWDSLTYEQYV.

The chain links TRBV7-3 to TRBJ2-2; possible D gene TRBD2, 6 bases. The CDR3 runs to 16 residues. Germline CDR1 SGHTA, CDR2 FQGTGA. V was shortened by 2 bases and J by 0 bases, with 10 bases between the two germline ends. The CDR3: CASSLHTGANTGELFF. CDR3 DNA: TGTGCCAGCAGCTTACATACGGGAGCGAACACCGGGGAGCTGTTTTTT. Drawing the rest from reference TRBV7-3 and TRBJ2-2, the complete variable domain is GAGVSQTPSNKVTEKGKYVELRCDPISGHTALYWYRQSLGQGPEFLIYFQGTGAADDSGLPNDRFFAVRPEGSVSTLKIQRTERGDSAVYLCASSLHTGANTGELFFGEGSRLTVL.